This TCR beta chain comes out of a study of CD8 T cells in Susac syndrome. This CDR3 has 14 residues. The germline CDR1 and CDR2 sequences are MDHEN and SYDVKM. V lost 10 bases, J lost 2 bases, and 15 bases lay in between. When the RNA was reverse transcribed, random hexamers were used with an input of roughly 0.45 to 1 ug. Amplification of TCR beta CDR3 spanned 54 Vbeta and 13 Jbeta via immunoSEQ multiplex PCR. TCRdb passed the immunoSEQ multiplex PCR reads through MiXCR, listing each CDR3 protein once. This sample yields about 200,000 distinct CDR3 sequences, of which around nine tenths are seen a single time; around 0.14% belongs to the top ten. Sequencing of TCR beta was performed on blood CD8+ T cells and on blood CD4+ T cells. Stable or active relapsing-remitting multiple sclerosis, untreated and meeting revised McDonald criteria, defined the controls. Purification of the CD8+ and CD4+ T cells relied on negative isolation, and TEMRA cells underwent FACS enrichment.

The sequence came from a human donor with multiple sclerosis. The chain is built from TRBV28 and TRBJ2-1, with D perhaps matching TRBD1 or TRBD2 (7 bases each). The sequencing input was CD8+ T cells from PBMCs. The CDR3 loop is CAISGGAPYNEQFF. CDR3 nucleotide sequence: TGTGCCATTTCAGGGGGGGCCCCCTACAATGAGCAGTTCTTC.